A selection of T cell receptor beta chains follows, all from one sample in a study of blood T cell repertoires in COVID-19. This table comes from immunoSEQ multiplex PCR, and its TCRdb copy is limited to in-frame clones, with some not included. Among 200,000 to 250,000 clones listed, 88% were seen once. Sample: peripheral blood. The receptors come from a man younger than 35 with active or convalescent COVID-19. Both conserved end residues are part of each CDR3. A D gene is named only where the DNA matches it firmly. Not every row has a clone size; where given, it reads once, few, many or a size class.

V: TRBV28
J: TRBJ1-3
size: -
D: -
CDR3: CASSPGDMVGNTIYF
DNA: TGTGCCAGCAGCCCCGGGGACATGGTCGGGAACACCATATATTTT

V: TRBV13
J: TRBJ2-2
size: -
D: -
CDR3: CASSFITGTWNTGELFF
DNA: TGTGCCAGCAGCTTCATTACCGGGACATGGAACACCGGGGAGCTGTTTTTT

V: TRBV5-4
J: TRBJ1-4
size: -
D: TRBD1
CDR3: CASSFSGTGIGKLFF
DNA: TGTGCCAGCAGCTTCTCCGGGACAGGGATCGGAAAACTGTTTTTT

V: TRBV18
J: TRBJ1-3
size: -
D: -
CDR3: CASSPPDRGGHTIYF
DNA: TGTGCCAGCTCACCACCGGACAGAGGCGGACACACCATATATTTT

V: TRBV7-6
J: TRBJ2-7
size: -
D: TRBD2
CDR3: CASSLEPAGAYEQYF
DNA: TGTGCCAGCAGCTTAGAACCAGCGGGAGCCTACGAGCAGTACTTC

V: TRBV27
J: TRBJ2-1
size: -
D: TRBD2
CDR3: CASSSLGGGAGDEQFF
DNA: TGTGCCAGCAGTTCCCTCGGCGGGGGGGCCGGGGATGAGCAGTTCTTC

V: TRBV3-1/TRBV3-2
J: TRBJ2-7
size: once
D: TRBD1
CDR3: CASSQLGTGLGEQYF
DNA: TGTGCCAGCAGCCAACTTGGGACAGGACTGGGCGAGCAGTACTTC

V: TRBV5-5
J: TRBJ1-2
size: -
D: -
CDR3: CASSRRPGEVNYGYTF
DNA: TGTGCCAGCAGCCGGCGACCCGGTGAGGTTAACTATGGCTACACCTTC

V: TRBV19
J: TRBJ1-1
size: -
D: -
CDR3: CASSPPERTEAFF
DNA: TGTGCCAGTAGTCCTCCAGAACGCACTGAAGCTTTCTTT

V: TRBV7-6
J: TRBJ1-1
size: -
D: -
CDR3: CASSQTQGIEAFF
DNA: TGTGCCAGCAGCCAGACACAGGGAATTGAAGCTTTCTTT